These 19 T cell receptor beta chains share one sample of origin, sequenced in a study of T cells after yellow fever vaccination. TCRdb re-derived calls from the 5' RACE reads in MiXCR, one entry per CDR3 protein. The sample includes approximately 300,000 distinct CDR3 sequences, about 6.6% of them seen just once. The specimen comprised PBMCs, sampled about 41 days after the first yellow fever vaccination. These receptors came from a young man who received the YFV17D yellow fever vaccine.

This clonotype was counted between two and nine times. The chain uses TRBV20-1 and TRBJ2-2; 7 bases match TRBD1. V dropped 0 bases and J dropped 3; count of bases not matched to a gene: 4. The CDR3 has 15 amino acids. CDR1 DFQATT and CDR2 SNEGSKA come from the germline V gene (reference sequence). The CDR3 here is CSAREPRGYTGELFF. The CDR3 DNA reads TGCAGTGCTAGAGAACCCAGGGGGTACACCGGGGAGCTGTTTTTT.

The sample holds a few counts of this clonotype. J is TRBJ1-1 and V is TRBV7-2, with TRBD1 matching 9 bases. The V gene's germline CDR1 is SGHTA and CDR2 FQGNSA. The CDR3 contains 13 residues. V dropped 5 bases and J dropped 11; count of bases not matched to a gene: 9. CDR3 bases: TGTGCCAGCAGCCGGGACAGGGACTCGGGGGCTTTCTTT. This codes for CASSRDRDSGAFF.

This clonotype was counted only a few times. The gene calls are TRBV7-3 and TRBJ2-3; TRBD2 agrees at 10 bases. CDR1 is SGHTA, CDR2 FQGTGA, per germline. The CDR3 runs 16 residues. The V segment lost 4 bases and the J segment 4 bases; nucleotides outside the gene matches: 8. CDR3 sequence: CASSSPFSGGPDTQYF. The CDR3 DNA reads TGTGCCAGCAGCTCCCCCTTTAGCGGGGGGCCAGATACGCAGTATTTT.

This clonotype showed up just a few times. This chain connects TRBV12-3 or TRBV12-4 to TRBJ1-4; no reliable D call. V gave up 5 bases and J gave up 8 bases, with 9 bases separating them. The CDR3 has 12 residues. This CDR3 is CASSHDGEKLFF. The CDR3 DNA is TGTGCCAGCAGTCACGATGGGGAAAAACTGTTTTTT.

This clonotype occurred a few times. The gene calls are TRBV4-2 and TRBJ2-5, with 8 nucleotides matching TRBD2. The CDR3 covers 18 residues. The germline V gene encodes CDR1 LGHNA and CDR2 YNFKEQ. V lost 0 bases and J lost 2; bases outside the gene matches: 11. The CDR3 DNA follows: TGTGCCAGCAGCCAAGAAGACCCACGGGCTAGCGGGCAAGAGACCCAGTACTTC. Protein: CASSQEDPRASGQETQYF.

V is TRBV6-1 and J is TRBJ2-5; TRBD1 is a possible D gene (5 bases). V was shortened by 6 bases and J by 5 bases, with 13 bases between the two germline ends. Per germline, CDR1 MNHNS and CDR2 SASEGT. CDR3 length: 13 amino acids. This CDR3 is CASSHDNRETQYF. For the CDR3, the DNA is TGTGCCAGCAGCCACGACAACAGGGAGACCCAGTACTTC.

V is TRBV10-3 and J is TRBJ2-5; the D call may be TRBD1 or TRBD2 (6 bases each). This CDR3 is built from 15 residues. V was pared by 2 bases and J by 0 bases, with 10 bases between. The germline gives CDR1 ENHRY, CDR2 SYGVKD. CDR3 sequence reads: CAISEIGGYQETQYF. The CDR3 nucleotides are TGTGCCATCAGTGAGATAGGGGGGTACCAAGAGACCCAGTACTTC.

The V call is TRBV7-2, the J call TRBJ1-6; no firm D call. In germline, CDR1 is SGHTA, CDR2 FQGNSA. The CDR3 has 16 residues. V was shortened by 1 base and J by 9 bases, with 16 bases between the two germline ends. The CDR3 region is CASSLGAIYYASPLHF. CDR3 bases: TGTGCCAGCAGCTTAGGGGCTATTTACTACGCTTCACCCCTCCACTTT.

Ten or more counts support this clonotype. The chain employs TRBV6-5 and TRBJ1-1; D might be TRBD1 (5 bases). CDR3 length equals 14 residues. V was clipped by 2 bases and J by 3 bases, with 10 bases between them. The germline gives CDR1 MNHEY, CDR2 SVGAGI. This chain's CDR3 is CASSYRAQDTEAFF. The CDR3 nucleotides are TGTGCCAGCAGTTACAGGGCACAGGACACTGAAGCTTTCTTT.

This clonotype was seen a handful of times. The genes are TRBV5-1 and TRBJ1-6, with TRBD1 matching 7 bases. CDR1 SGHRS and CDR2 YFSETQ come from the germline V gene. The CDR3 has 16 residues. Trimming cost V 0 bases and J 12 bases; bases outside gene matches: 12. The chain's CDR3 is CASSLGTGTDLVPLHF. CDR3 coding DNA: TGCGCCAGCAGCTTGGGGACCGGGACAGACTTGGTACCCCTCCACTTT.

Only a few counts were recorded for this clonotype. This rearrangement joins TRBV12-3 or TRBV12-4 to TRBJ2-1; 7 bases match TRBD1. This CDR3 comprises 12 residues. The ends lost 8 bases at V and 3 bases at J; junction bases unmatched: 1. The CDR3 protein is CASGTDYNEQFF. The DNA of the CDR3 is TGTGCCAGCGGGACAGACTACAATGAGCAGTTCTTC.

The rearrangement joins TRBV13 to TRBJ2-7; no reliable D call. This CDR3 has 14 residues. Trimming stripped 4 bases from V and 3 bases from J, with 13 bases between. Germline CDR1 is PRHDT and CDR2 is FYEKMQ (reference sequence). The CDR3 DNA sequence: TGTGCCAGCAGCTCCACCCCAGACGGCTACGAGCAGTACTTC. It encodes CASSSTPDGYEQYF.

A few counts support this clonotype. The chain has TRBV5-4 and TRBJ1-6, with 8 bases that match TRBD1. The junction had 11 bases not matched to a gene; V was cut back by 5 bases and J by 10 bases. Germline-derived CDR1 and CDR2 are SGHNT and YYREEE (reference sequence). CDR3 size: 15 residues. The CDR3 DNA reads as TGTGCCAGCAGACACGGACAGGGTTTGGGGTCACCCCTCCACTTT. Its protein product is CASRHGQGLGSPLHF.

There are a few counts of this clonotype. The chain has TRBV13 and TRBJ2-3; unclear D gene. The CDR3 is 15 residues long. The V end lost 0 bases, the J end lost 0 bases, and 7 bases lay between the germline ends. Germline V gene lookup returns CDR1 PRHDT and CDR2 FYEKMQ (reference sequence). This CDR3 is CASSLGLGSTDTQYF. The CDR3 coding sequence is TGTGCCAGCAGCTTAGGGCTGGGTAGCACAGATACGCAGTATTTT.

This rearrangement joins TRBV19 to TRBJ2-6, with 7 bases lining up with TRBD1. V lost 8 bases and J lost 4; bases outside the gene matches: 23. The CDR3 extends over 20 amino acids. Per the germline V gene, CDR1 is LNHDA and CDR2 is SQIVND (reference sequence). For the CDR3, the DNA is TGTGCCAGTTACCTCGAGGACAGGAGCCAAAAGGGCCCGGGGGCCAACGTCCTGACTTTC. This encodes CASYLEDRSQKGPGANVLTF.

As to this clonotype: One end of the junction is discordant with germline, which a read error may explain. CDR3 DNA: TGTGCCAGCAGCCAAATCGGGACAGCTAGCAATCAGCCCAAGCATTTT. Translated, it gives CASSQIGTASNQPKHF. This chain uses TRBV28 with TRBJ1-5; 7 positions match TRBD1. This CDR3 is 16 amino acids long. Germline CDR1 MDHEN, CDR2 SYDVKM.

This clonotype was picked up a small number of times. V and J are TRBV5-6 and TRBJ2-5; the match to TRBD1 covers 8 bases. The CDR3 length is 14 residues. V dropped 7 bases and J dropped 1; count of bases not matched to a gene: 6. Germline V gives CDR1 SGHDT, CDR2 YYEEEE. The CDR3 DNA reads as TGTGCCAGCGGGACAGGCTATCTCCAAGAGACCCAGTACTTC. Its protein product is CASGTGYLQETQYF.

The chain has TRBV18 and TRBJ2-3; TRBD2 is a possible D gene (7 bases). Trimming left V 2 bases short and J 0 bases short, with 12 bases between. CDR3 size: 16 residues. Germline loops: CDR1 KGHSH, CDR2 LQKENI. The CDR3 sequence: CASSPVGGQSTDTQYF. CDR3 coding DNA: TGTGCCAGCTCACCAGTCGGGGGGCAGAGCACAGATACGCAGTATTTT.

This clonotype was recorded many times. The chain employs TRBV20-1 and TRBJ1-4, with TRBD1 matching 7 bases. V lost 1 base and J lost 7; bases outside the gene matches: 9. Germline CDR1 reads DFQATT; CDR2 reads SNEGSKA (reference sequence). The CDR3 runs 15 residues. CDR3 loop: CSARAIQGLGEKLFF. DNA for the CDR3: TGCAGTGCTAGAGCGATACAGGGGTTGGGTGAAAAACTGTTTTTT.